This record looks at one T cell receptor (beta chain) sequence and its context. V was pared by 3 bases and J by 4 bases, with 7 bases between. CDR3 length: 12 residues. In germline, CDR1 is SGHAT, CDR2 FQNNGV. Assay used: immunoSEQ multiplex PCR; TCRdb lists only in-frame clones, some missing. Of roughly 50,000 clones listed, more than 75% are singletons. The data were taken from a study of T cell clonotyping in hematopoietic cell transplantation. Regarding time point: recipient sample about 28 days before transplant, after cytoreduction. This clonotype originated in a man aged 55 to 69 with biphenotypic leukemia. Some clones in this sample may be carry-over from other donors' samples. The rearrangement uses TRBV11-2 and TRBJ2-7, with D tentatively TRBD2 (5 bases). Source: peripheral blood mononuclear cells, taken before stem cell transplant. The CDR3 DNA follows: TGTGCCAGCAGCTTGGGAGAGTACGAGCAGTACTTC. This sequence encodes CASSLGEYEQYF. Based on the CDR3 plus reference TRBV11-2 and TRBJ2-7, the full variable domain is EAGVAQSPRYKIIEKRQSVAFWCNPISGHATLYWYQQILGQGPKLLIQFQNNGVVDDSQLPKDRFSAERLKGVDSTLKIQPAKLEDSAVYLCASSLGEYEQYFGPGTRLTVT.